The subject of this entry is one TCR beta chain. This receptor's antigen is unknown. Base qualities are not recorded, but no much larger clone differs from it by a single base. This record belongs to a study of blood T cell repertoires in COVID-19 (TCRdb year 2020). About the investigation overall: Samples from collaborators originated in the United States, Italy and Spain and spanned both the acute and convalescent phases of COVID-19. The prospective study material was composed of cDNA or gDNA derived from T cells, B-cell-depleted T cells, or PBMCs. Subjects who had been exposed to COVID-19, were actively infected with it, or had recovered from it provided the deeply sampled blood TCRbeta repertoires that made up the dataset. A freely available public database, intended as a resource for researchers studying the immune response to SARS-CoV-2, is where the repertoires were released. The samples were drawn from two sources: the first 160 participants of the ongoing ImmuneRACE study, and some 1,300 subjects contributed by 6 global collaborators. Sample metadata almost always included a de-identified subject ID, COVID-19 status, age in years and sex. Where HLA class I and class II types were available, the types were taken from metadata supplied by the sample provider, not from assay-based typing.

Results and caveats for the whole study, not just this receptor: Clinical and demographic metadata were provided uncurated, with the amount varying by source and participant.

The CDR3 spans 14 residues, from the cysteine through the phenylalanine. Of all the DNA, just the CDR3 is kept, 42 bases in frame from base 1. CDR1 and CDR2, per the germline V gene (reference sequence), are DFQATT and SNEGSKA. The junction carries 16 bases between V and J, which are trimmed by 3 bases and 4 bases respectively. In the prospective study, participants were roughly 18 to 100 years old, resided in about 25 geographic areas of the United States, and were enrolled through a virtual design. To assign participants to cohorts, the prospective study relied on clinical history that participants themselves reported in a screening survey and a study questionnaire. In the prospective study, whole blood, serum and a nasopharyngeal or oropharyngeal swab were collected from each participant by mobile phlebotomists. Additional blood draws and questionnaires over an approximately two-month period could optionally be provided by prospective study participants. Before DNA extraction, prospective study blood samples were shipped either frozen or at room temperature.

TCRbeta CDR3 regions were amplified from genomic DNA using the immunoSEQ Assay, a bias-controlled multiplex PCR. The study's own analysis went as follows. Nucleated cell counts per sample were estimated from amplification of reference gene primers within the assay. To quantify the absolute abundance of each unique TCRbeta CDR3 rearrangement, sequence reads were collapsed and filtered. For each sample, productive Simpson clonality was calculated as the square root of Simpson's diversity index over productive rearrangements. TCRdb provides this immuneACCESS table in a form limited to in-frame rearrangements. Some clones are lacking; in checked studies, under half of them reflect an unresolved V gene, and why the rest are absent is not known. D and trimming come from the DNA, and the V and J calls and clone size come from that table. The sample table holds some 270,000 clones, of which about 90% were seen once. Of the sample, about 4% falls within the top ten clones.

This sequence originates from a woman in her thirties with acute COVID-19. The sample taken for sequencing was PBMCs or T cells enriched from blood (not recorded which). Recombination joined TRBV20-1 with TRBJ2-7; the best D guess is TRBD2, with 7 bases matching. The CDR3 amino acid sequence is: CSASRGRANYEQYF. The nucleotide sequence is given as TGCAGTGCTAGTAGGGGGAGGGCCAATTACGAGCAGTACTTC.